This T cell receptor beta chain was captured in a study of post-analysis software for immune sequencing data (dated by TCRdb to the mid-2010s). Study-wide context: Recorded disease courses included relapsing-remitting, secondary progressive and progressive-relapsing multiple sclerosis, with some patients lacking subtype annotation. The multiple sclerosis patient repertoires were compared with 10 or so previously published healthy control repertoires from donors aged roughly 6 to 25 years. A subset of samples was prepared in parallel using single-end sample barcoding, then pooled and co-amplified after Illumina adapter ligation. Results and caveats for the whole study, not just this receptor: Significantly higher frequencies in patients than in controls were found for roughly 5 TRBV segments, including TRBV5-6, TRBV5-1 and TRBV20-1. When samples were clustered directly using the F measure, samples prepared in the same batch co-clustered strongly, which prompted a batch-effect correction. The control group was slightly older than the multiple sclerosis patient group. Multiple sclerosis patients had significantly lower normalized Chao1 diversity than controls, a result that suggests substantial peripheral T-cell clonal expansion.

As for this clonotype: Which antigen it targets is not known. Base qualities were left out, and no much larger clone turns up one base away.

At the junction V is shortened by 6 bases and J by 0 bases, with 10 bases in between. Per the germline V gene, SNHLY is the CDR1 and FYNNEI is the CDR2. From its cysteine to its phenylalanine, the CDR3 spans 14 amino acids. The retained sequence is limited to the CDR3, 42 bases, with the frame set at the first base. The library was prepared using PCR. Instrument on record: Illumina HiSeq 2500. To reduce PCR and sequencing biases, unique molecular identifiers were built into the TCR beta cDNA libraries. Per 1 to 10 million input T cells, some 500,000 cDNA molecules were obtained, such that each molecule approximated one T cell. The patient libraries were prepared and sequenced with the same protocol used for the earlier healthy control dataset. Within a given batch, samples were prepared together, multiplexed and sequenced on the same HiSeq lane. The source study handled its data this way. MIGEC handled the raw barcoded reads, throwing out single-read molecular identifier groups before consensus assembly and CDR3 extraction. VDJtools was used for post-analysis of the clonotype tables, and diversity was normalized by down-sampling every dataset to the size of the smallest sample. Repertoire overlap clustering matched CDR3 amino acid but not nucleotide sequences to correct batch-related cross-sample contamination. In TCRdb, the public reads were trimmed at Q25 with fastp and aligned with MiXCR, with productive beta chains retained. Rows with one shared CDR3 protein collapse into an entry with the most common genes and DNA. What appears here as the V and J calls and clone size reflects TCRdb's work, not the paper's. The sample profile shows around 440,000 distinct CDR3 sequences; under 55% of them were found once. Around 10% of the sample rests with the top ten.

TCR beta repertoires were profiled from peripheral blood of 13 young patients with multiple sclerosis to demonstrate the VDJtools post-analysis software. The multiple sclerosis patients were children and adolescents between roughly 6 and 17 years of age. The sequence links TRBV2 to TRBJ2-3; TRBD2 is perhaps the D gene, given 5 matching bases. The sequenced sample consisted of blood. The sequence came from a girl between 5 and 17 years old with multiple sclerosis. At the DNA level, the sequence is TGTGCCAGCAGAATTGAGCGGAGCACAGATACGCAGTATTTT. It encodes CASRIERSTDTQYF. Where the CDR3 stops, the reference TRBV2 and TRBJ2-3 genes take over; the full variable domain is EPEVTQTPSHQVTQMGQEVILRCVPISNHLYFYWYRQILGQKVEFLVSFYNNEISEKSEIFDDQFSVERPDGSNFTLKIRSTKLEDSAMYFCASRIERSTDTQYFGPGTRLTVL.